This entry lists 32 T cell receptor beta chains sequenced from one sample in a study of blood T cell repertoires in COVID-19. Profiling relied on immunoSEQ multiplex PCR, and the TCRdb table lists in-frame clones only, not all of them. Of over 85,000 clones listed, about four fifths are singletons. The sample was peripheral blood. Receptors were obtained from a woman aged 70-85 years with acute or convalescent COVID-19.

The CDR3 DNA follows: TGTGCCAGCTCACCTGTAATCGGGACAGGGGCGAAGGAGACCCAGTACTTC. Protein sequence: CASSPVIGTGAKETQYF. The chain links TRBV18 to TRBJ2-5; TRBD1 matches 10 bases. Germline V gene sequence: CDR1 KGHSH, CDR2 LQKENI. The CDR3 runs 17 residues. V was pared by 3 bases and J by 5 bases, with 12 bases of the junction left unmatched.

Worth noting for this clone: The junction and the germline gene differ at one end; a read error may be behind it. V is TRBV6-1 and J is TRBJ2-7, with D hard to call. The germline V gene has CDR1 MNHNS and CDR2 SASEGT. CDR3 length: 13 residues. CDR3 residues: CASREVGPYEQYF. CDR3 DNA: TGTGCCAGCAGGGAAGTGGGCCCCTACGAGCAGTACTTC.

This sequence joins TRBV28 and TRBJ2-7; tentative D call: TRBD2 (6 bases). CDR3 length equals 13 residues. Germline CDR1 reads MDHEN; CDR2 reads SYDVKM. The V gene lost 8 bases and the J gene lost 2 bases, with 13 bases spanning the gap. The CDR3 sequence is CASCTGGAYEQYF. The CDR3 nucleotides are TGTGCCAGCTGTACGGGCGGGGCCTACGAGCAGTACTTC.

The V gene is TRBV27, the J gene TRBJ1-2; D not resolved. V was shortened by 5 bases and J by 2 bases, with 18 bases between the two germline ends. The CDR3 covers 16 residues. The V gene's germline CDR1 is MNHEY and CDR2 SMNVEV (reference sequence). The DNA for the CDR3 is TGTGCCAGCAGTCCAGAGGCAGCCACGATAAACTATGGCTACACCTTC. Amino acid sequence: CASSPEAATINYGYTF.

The chain has TRBV28 and TRBJ1-2, with D perhaps TRBD1 (5 bases). CDR1 is MDHEN, CDR2 SYDVKM, per germline. The ends were cut back, 3 bases at V and 6 bases at J, with 11 bases in the middle. There are 13 residues in the CDR3. CDR3 sequence: CASSFRQWNGYTF. The CDR3 DNA sequence: TGTGCCAGCAGTTTTCGACAGTGGAATGGCTACACCTTC.

This clone has more than one count but fewer than ten. The genes are TRBV11-2 and TRBJ2-7; the match to TRBD1 covers 7 bases. The length of the CDR3 is 15 residues. J gave up 4 bases and V 1 base, and 7 bases lay outside the gene matches. Germline V CDR1 and CDR2: SGHAT, FQNNGV. The CDR3 loop is CASSLVYRGVYEQYF. In DNA form, the CDR3 reads TGTGCCAGCAGCTTAGTATACAGGGGAGTATACGAGCAGTACTTC.

This clone was counted a few times. V gene TRBV19 combines with J gene TRBJ1-3, with a possible D match to TRBD1 (5 bases). Germline-derived CDR1 and CDR2 are LNHDA and SQIVND (reference sequence). V lost 3 bases and J 2 bases, leaving 11 bases between the germline ends. The CDR3 is 15 residues long. Here the CDR3 reads CASSISSGAGNTIYF. CDR3 DNA: TGTGCCAGTAGTATTTCTTCGGGGGCTGGAAACACCATATATTTT.

The chain combines TRBV6-5 with TRBJ2-3, with a tentative D call TRBD2 (5 bases). The length of the CDR3 is 11 residues. Germline V gene lookup returns CDR1 MNHEY and CDR2 SVGAGI. V shed 8 bases and J shed 3 bases, with 6 bases lying between them. This CDR3 is CASRRTDTQYF. The CDR3 DNA follows: TGTGCCAGCCGGAGGACAGATACGCAGTATTTT.

The chain joins TRBV6-5 to TRBJ1-1; D is unclear. Germline-derived CDR1 and CDR2 are MNHEY and SVGAGI. Trimming took 4 bases from V and 3 from J, leaving 6 bases between them. The CDR3 is 12 residues long. DNA for the CDR3: TGTGCCAGCAGTTCTCAGTACACTGAAGCTTTCTTT. Translating gives CASSSQYTEAFF.

This chain links TRBV30 with TRBJ1-2; D is ambiguous. The length of the CDR3 is 13 residues. CDR1 GTSNPN and CDR2 SVGIG come from the germline V gene (reference sequence). Deletions cut 4 bases from V and 4 bases from J, with 13 bases between. The CDR3 reads CAWTRGRSYGYTF. As DNA, the CDR3 is TGTGCCTGGACCCGAGGGCGGAGCTATGGCTACACCTTC. Filled out from reference TRBV30 and TRBJ1-2, the complete variable domain reads SQTIHQWPATLVQPVGSPLSLECTVEGTSNPNLYWYRQAAGRGLQLLFYSVGIGQISSEVPQNLSASRPQDRQFILSSKKLLLSDSGFYLCAWTRGRSYGYTFGSGTRLTVV.

This clone was recorded only once. The chain links TRBV14 to TRBJ2-3; 8 bases map to TRBD2. Trimming cost V 3 bases and J 6 bases; bases outside gene matches: 17. The CDR3 is 18 amino acids. CDR1 and CDR2 from the germline V gene are SGHDN and FVKESK. CDR3 DNA: TGTGCCAGCAGCCAGGTCCCTCAGAGGCGGGGGGTTCGGGATACGCAGTATTTT. It specifies CASSQVPQRRGVRDTQYF.

This chain uses TRBV7-9 with TRBJ1-3; D possibly corresponds to TRBD1 (5 bases). The CDR3 is 14 amino acids. Deletions cut 2 bases from V and 2 bases from J, with 7 bases between. The germline V gene has CDR1 SEHNR and CDR2 FQNEAQ (reference sequence). The CDR3: CASSLSGTGNTIYF. The CDR3 coding sequence is TGTGCCAGCAGCTTATCAGGGACTGGAAACACCATATATTTT.

V gene TRBV20-1 combines with J gene TRBJ2-5; the D is unclear. V was pared by 2 bases and J by 2 bases, with 3 bases between. Germline values: CDR1 DFQATT, CDR2 SNEGSKA (reference sequence). The CDR3 length is 11 residues. The CDR3 sequence: CSARLQETQYF. The CDR3 region has the DNA TGCAGTGCTAGACTGCAAGAGACCCAGTACTTC.

This rearrangement joins TRBV18 to TRBJ2-6; 12 bases fit TRBD1. The CDR3 is made up of 18 amino acids. The V segment lost 3 bases and the J segment 0 bases; nucleotides outside the gene matches: 3. Per the germline V gene, CDR1 is KGHSH and CDR2 is LQKENI. For the CDR3, the DNA is TGTGCCAGCTCACCTCGGGGACAGGGGGCCTCTGGGGCCAACGTCCTGACTTTC. This translates into CASSPRGQGASGANVLTF.

The rearrangement joins TRBV5-6 to TRBJ2-4; D remains unclear. V gave up 4 bases and J gave up 6 bases, with 14 bases separating them. Germline V gene data show CDR1 as SGHDT and CDR2 as YYEEEE. The CDR3 covers 14 residues. This CDR3 is CASSPERRGNIQYF. The CDR3, as DNA: TGTGCCAGCAGCCCCGAACGACGAGGAAACATTCAGTACTTC.

CDR3 sequence: CASSLAIAWTGVDGYTF. CDR3 in DNA: TGTGCCAGCAGCTTGGCCATCGCCTGGACAGGGGTGGACGGCTACACCTTC. The rearrangement joins TRBV5-4 to TRBJ1-2, with TRBD1 identical over 9 bases. V trimming: 0 bases; J trimming: 8 bases; junction bases outside the gene matches: 14. The CDR3 covers 17 residues. Germline V gives CDR1 SGHNT, CDR2 YYREEE (reference sequence).

The J gene is TRBJ2-1, the V gene TRBV7-8, with TRBD1 as a possible D gene (7 bases). Trimming took off 0 bases at V and 2 bases at J, with 14 bases between the two ends. The length of the CDR3 is 17 residues. The V gene's germline CDR1 is SGHVS and CDR2 FQNEAQ. CDR3 amino acids: CASSLAWRGQTYNEQFF. CDR3 sequence (DNA): TGTGCCAGCAGCTTAGCGTGGCGGGGACAGACCTACAATGAGCAGTTCTTC.

This clone was detected once. The gene calls are TRBV5-1 and TRBJ2-3, with TRBD2 matching 9 bases. The CDR3 loop spans 17 amino acids. Trimming took 0 bases from V and 1 from J; bases not matched to a gene: 6. Looked up from germline, CDR1 is SGHRS and CDR2 is YFSETQ. The CDR3 loop reads CASSLVASGEGTDTQYF. DNA for the CDR3: TGCGCCAGCAGCTTGGTGGCTAGCGGGGAAGGCACAGATACGCAGTATTTT.

A remark on this clone: One end of the junction varies from germline; a read error may be responsible. The rearrangement joins TRBV7-3 to TRBJ2-1; 7 bases agree with TRBD2. This CDR3 has 15 amino acids. CDR1 SGHTA and CDR2 FQGTGA come from the germline V gene. The DNA of the CDR3 is TGTGTCAGCAGCCTAGGGGCGGGGGTGAAGAATGAGCAGTTCTTC. Protein: CVSSLGAGVKNEQFF.

The chain recombines TRBV10-1 with TRBJ2-2, with D perhaps TRBD1 (5 bases). The germline V gene has CDR1 WNHNN and CDR2 SYGVQD (reference sequence). The V and J ends lost 3 bases and 3 bases respectively, with 11 bases between them. The CDR3 sequence is 15 residues long. The CDR3 sequence: CASSDIGADTGELFF. CDR3 nucleotide sequence: TGCGCCAGCAGTGATATAGGGGCTGACACCGGGGAGCTGTTTTTT.

This clone has a single count. This rearrangement joins TRBV7-2 to TRBJ1-2; D unclear. Per germline, CDR1 SGHTA and CDR2 FQGNSA. This CDR3 is built from 11 residues. Trimming left V 6 bases short and J 4 bases short, with 6 bases between. This CDR3 is CASREFYGYTF. CDR3 sequence (DNA): TGTGCCAGCAGGGAGTTCTATGGCTACACCTTC.

The J gene is TRBJ1-2, the V gene TRBV7-2; D ambiguous. V shed 5 bases and J shed 2 bases, with 12 bases lying between them. This CDR3 has 14 residues. Looked up from germline, CDR1 is SGHTA and CDR2 is FQGNSA. The CDR3 nucleotides read TGTGCCAGCAGCCTCGAGAGTCGAAACTATGGCTACACCTTC. It yields the protein CASSLESRNYGYTF.

The V and J genes are TRBV28 and TRBJ1-1; 10 bases agree with TRBD1. The CDR3 contains 15 residues. The V and J ends lost 3 bases and 5 bases, in that order; junction bases with no gene match: 6. The germline CDR1 and CDR2 sequences are MDHEN and SYDVKM. The CDR3 region has the DNA TGTGCCAGCAGTTTCTTGGGACAGGGGAAAACTGAAGCTTTCTTT. Residues: CASSFLGQGKTEAFF.

The chain recombines TRBV24-1 with TRBJ2-7; D is unresolved. Germline CDR1 is KGHDR and CDR2 is SFDVKD. This CDR3 spans 13 amino acids. Between the trimmed V and J ends, which lost 3 bases and 2 bases, there was a span of 7 bases. DNA for the CDR3: TGTGCCACCAGTGATCCAGGAACCTACGAGCAGTACTTC. Translated: CATSDPGTYEQYF.

V usage is TRBV19 and J usage is TRBJ1-2; the D is unclear. V lost 1 base and J 5 bases, leaving 14 bases between the germline ends. Germline V gives CDR1 LNHDA, CDR2 SQIVND (reference sequence). This CDR3 has 15 amino acids. The CDR3 sequence: CASSIGAGSTYGYTF. The CDR3 DNA is TGTGCCAGTAGTATAGGCGCGGGGTCGACTTATGGCTACACCTTC.

This chain links TRBV3-1 (or the pseudogene TRBV3-2) with TRBJ1-1; 7 nucleotides agree with TRBD1. CDR1 is LGHDT and CDR2 is YNNKEL in the germline V gene (reference sequence). The CDR3 contains 15 residues. V lost 4 bases to trimming and J lost 4 bases; unmatched junction nucleotides: 9. The CDR3 nucleotides read TGTGCCAGCAGCCGACAGGGAGACTTGAGCACTGAAGCTTTCTTT. This gives the protein CASSRQGDLSTEAFF.

This chain uses TRBV6-5 with TRBJ2-7; 7 nucleotides line up with TRBD1. The germline V gene encodes CDR1 MNHEY and CDR2 SVGAGI. The CDR3 has 13 amino acids. V dropped 6 bases and J dropped 4; count of bases not matched to a gene: 6. The CDR3 reads CASSAGTEYEQYF. The DNA of the CDR3 is TGTGCCAGCAGCGCCGGGACAGAATACGAGCAGTACTTC.

V usage is TRBV28 and J usage is TRBJ1-1; TRBD1 is a possible D gene (6 bases). Germline CDR1 reads MDHEN; CDR2 reads SYDVKM. Deletions cut 4 bases from V and 3 bases from J, with 9 bases between. The CDR3 has 13 residues. The CDR3 bases are TGTGCCAGCAGTTCCTGGACAGACACTGAAGCTTTCTTT. Its protein is CASSSWTDTEAFF.

V usage is TRBV7-9 and J usage is TRBJ1-1, with D unresolved. The CDR3 is 11 residues long. Trimming took off 5 bases at V and 7 bases at J, with 8 bases between the two ends. Germline lookup yields CDR1 SEHNR and CDR2 FQNEAQ (reference sequence). CDR3 residues: CASSHGSEAFF. CDR3 nucleotide sequence: TGTGCCAGCAGCCATGGCAGTGAAGCTTTCTTT.

The chain is built from TRBV5-4 and TRBJ2-3; D is unclear. CDR3 length: 15 amino acids. Germline-derived CDR1 and CDR2 are SGHNT and YYREEE (reference sequence). V was pared by 2 bases and J by 3 bases, with 13 bases between. Written as DNA, the CDR3 is TGTGCCAGCAGCTTAGGCTCCCTCGGGACAGATACGCAGTATTTT. It specifies CASSLGSLGTDTQYF.

The table lists this clone with a count of one. The gene calls are TRBV27 and TRBJ1-6; no clear D. V was clipped by 1 base and J by 7 bases, with 8 bases between them. This CDR3 has 14 residues. The germline CDR1 and CDR2 sequences are MNHEY and SMNVEV (reference sequence). The CDR3 reads CASSLFGGNSPLHF. CDR3 DNA sequence: TGTGCCAGCAGTTTATTTGGAGGGAATTCACCCCTCCACTTT.

This clone was counted a single time. This sequence joins TRBV5-5 and TRBJ1-1, with D possibly being TRBD1 (5 bases). The germline gives CDR1 SGHKS, CDR2 YYEKEE (reference sequence). V was cut by 4 bases and J by 4 bases, with 11 bases left in between. CDR3 length: 13 amino acids. CDR3 residues: CASSPRVSTEAFF. Here the CDR3 DNA reads TGTGCCAGCAGCCCCAGGGTGAGCACTGAAGCTTTCTTT.